This T cell receptor beta chain was sequenced in a study of shared clonotypes between healthy human individuals. Authors' methods: Filtering of immunoSEQ junctional sequences could not match full-length read filtering. The repertoire was sequenced with immunoSEQ multiplex PCR; TCRdb's copy has only in-frame clones and lacks some. V and J calls and clone size are as listed in that table; D and trimming were resolved from the DNA. This table has roughly 760,000 clones, under 80% appearing once. There are 18 residues in the CDR3. CDR1 and CDR2 from the germline V gene are MNHEY and SMNVEV (reference sequence). Trimming cost V 5 bases and J 0 bases; bases outside gene matches: 12.

The sample taken for sequencing was memory CD4+ T cells sorted from blood. Documented subset: CD45RA-negative fraction. This clonotype was obtained from a woman aged 30 to 39 in good health. The chain joins TRBV27 to TRBJ1-5; 8 nucleotides match TRBD1. In DNA form, the CDR3 reads TGTGCCAGCAGTAAACTAGGGACAGGAGAACTTAGCAATCAGCCCCAGCATTTT. Its translation: CASSKLGTGELSNQPQHF.